This passage covers 18 T cell receptor beta chains from one sample sequenced in a study of T cell clones after liver transplantation. Libraries were prepared by immunoSEQ multiplex PCR; TCRdb keeps only in-frame clonotypes and omits some of them. The table has some 60,000 clones, around 75% seen once. Sample: CD4+ T cells from blood, taken before liver transplant. These receptors came from a human donor who received a liver transplant.

The sample holds a few counts of this clone. The J gene is TRBJ1-5, the V gene TRBV7-9; no clear D gene. The ends were cut back, 11 bases at V and 4 bases at J, with 12 bases in the middle. The CDR3 totals 12 residues. Germline V gene lookup returns CDR1 SEHNR and CDR2 FQNEAQ (reference sequence). Written as DNA, the CDR3 is TGTGCCGTCGGGGAGGATAATCAGCCCCAGCATTTT. It yields the protein CAVGEDNQPQHF.

The CDR3 spells CASSYSDRGHQPQHF. The CDR3 coding sequence is TGTGCCAGCAGTTACTCTGACAGGGGCCATCAGCCCCAGCATTTT. V gene TRBV6-5 combines with J gene TRBJ1-5; 8 bases align to TRBD1. Unmatched junction bases numbered 3, after V lost 0 bases and J lost 5 bases. The length of the CDR3 is 15 residues. The germline V gene encodes CDR1 MNHEY and CDR2 SVGAGI.

The CDR3 sequence is CAWSVRTGYRNEQYF. CDR3 in DNA: TGTGCCTGGAGTGTACGGACAGGGTACCGTAACGAGCAGTACTTC. The J gene is TRBJ2-7, the V gene TRBV30; 8 nucleotides line up with TRBD1. This CDR3 is built from 15 residues. The germline CDR1 and CDR2 sequences are GTSNPN and SVGIG (reference sequence). The trim removed 0 bases at V and 5 bases at J, leaving 9 bases unmatched.

The chain couples TRBV6-1 to TRBJ2-1; TRBD2 aligns across 8 bases. There are 15 residues in the CDR3. Germline loops: CDR1 MNHNS, CDR2 SASEGT. Trimming took 4 bases from V and 8 from J; bases not matched to a gene: 10. CDR3 in amino acids: CASSVFGGVSDEQFF. CDR3 nucleotide sequence: TGTGCCAGCAGTGTATTCGGGGGGGTCTCCGATGAGCAGTTCTTC.

The V and J genes are TRBV6-1 and TRBJ1-1; unclear D gene. The length of the CDR3 is 13 residues. V was shortened by 8 bases and J by 2 bases, with 12 bases between the two germline ends. Per germline, CDR1 MNHNS and CDR2 SASEGT. The CDR3 bases are TGTGCCAGCCTACTAGGATCCAACACTGAAGCTTTCTTT. Translating it yields CASLLGSNTEAFF.

The V call is TRBV28, the J call TRBJ1-5, with TRBD1 matching 8 bases. This CDR3 comprises 16 residues. Trimming removed 0 bases from V and 6 bases from J; junction bases left unmatched: 7. In germline, CDR1 is MDHEN, CDR2 SYDVKM. CDR3: CASSLCIQGACQPQHF. The CDR3 bases are TGTGCCAGCAGTTTATGCATCCAGGGGGCATGTCAGCCCCAGCATTTT.

This chain uses TRBV28 with TRBJ2-7; the match to TRBD1 covers 9 bases. V lost 5 bases to trimming and J lost 0 bases; unmatched junction nucleotides: 5. The CDR3 sequence is 15 residues long. Germline CDR1 reads MDHEN; CDR2 reads SYDVKM. The CDR3 nucleotides are TGTGCCAGCAGTACTCCGGGACAGGGCTCCTACGAGCAGTACTTC. Amino acid sequence: CASSTPGQGSYEQYF.

The CDR3 is CASSPSTGAANEKLFF. The CDR3 DNA reads as TGTGCCAGCTCACCTTCCACAGGGGCGGCTAATGAAAAACTGTTTTTT. V and J are TRBV18 and TRBJ1-4, with 7 bases lining up with TRBD1. The CDR3 is 16 amino acids. Germline CDR1 is KGHSH and CDR2 is LQKENI. The trim removed 3 bases at V and 3 bases at J, leaving 7 bases unmatched.

This sequence joins TRBV19 and TRBJ1-1; 7 bases fit TRBD1. The V and J ends lost 9 bases and 0 bases, in that order; junction bases with no gene match: 4. The germline CDR1 and CDR2 sequences are LNHDA and SQIVND (reference sequence). The CDR3 has 13 residues. This CDR3 reads CASRQGVNTEAFF. CDR3 coding DNA: TGTGCCAGCCGACAGGGAGTGAACACTGAAGCTTTCTTT.

V usage is TRBV27 and J usage is TRBJ2-1; a weak D match, TRBD1 (6 bases). V lost 4 bases and J 0 bases, leaving 13 bases between the germline ends. The CDR3 has 16 residues. Germline loops: CDR1 MNHEY, CDR2 SMNVEV (reference sequence). CDR3 region: CASSSDRFGSYNEQFF. DNA for the CDR3: TGTGCCAGCAGTTCAGACAGGTTCGGCTCCTACAATGAGCAGTTCTTC.

V usage is TRBV7-9 and J usage is TRBJ2-3; 10 bases match TRBD1. The CDR3 runs 14 residues. Germline V gives CDR1 SEHNR, CDR2 FQNEAQ (reference sequence). Unmatched junction bases numbered 4, after V lost 5 bases and J lost 5 bases. Here the CDR3 DNA reads TGTGCCAGCAGCCTAGGGACAGGGGAAGATACGCAGTATTTT. Translating gives CASSLGTGEDTQYF.

The J gene is TRBJ2-7, the V gene TRBV5-8, with TRBD1 matching 10 bases. CDR3 size: 14 residues. Germline V gene lookup returns CDR1 SGHTS and CDR2 YDEGEE. The V and J ends lost 5 bases and 4 bases, in that order; junction bases with no gene match: 6. CDR3 residues: CASRSRDRGYEQYF. CDR3 bases: TGTGCCAGCAGGTCCCGGGACAGGGGTTACGAGCAGTACTTC.

The rearrangement joins TRBV6-1 to TRBJ1-1; TRBD1 matches at 10 bases. Germline V gene data show CDR1 as MNHNS and CDR2 as SASEGT. This CDR3 is 16 amino acids long. V gave up 2 bases and J gave up 7 bases; unmatched junction bases: 10. CDR3 residues: CASSEPGQGPGVEAFF. In nucleotides, the CDR3 is TGTGCCAGCAGTGAACCGGGACAGGGGCCAGGGGTTGAAGCTTTCTTT.

The CDR3 loop is CASSGGGGLPTDTQYF. The CDR3 DNA reads as TGTGCCAGCAGCGGGGGCGGGGGCCTTCCGACAGATACGCAGTATTTT. The V call is TRBV5-8, the J call TRBJ2-3; possible D gene TRBD2, 7 bases. V was shortened by 4 bases and J by 3 bases, with 18 bases between the two germline ends. The germline V gene encodes CDR1 SGHTS and CDR2 YDEGEE. The CDR3 is 16 residues long.

This clone occurred once. The chain uses TRBV6-1 and TRBJ2-7; TRBD1 aligns across 8 bases. With V trimmed by 3 bases and J by 7 bases, 2 bases remained unmatched. This CDR3 region has 12 residues. Germline V gene data show CDR1 as MNHNS and CDR2 as SASEGT. CDR3 DNA sequence: TGTGCCAGCAGTGACAGGGGGCTTGAGCAGTACTTC. It yields the protein CASSDRGLEQYF.

Only a few counts were recorded for this clone. V usage is TRBV2 and J usage is TRBJ1-3; tentatively, D is TRBD1 (5 bases). The ends were cut back, 7 bases at V and 4 bases at J, with 14 bases in the middle. The CDR3 has 14 amino acids. CDR1 and CDR2 from the germline V gene are SNHLY and FYNNEI. CDR3 DNA sequence: TGTGCCAGCATAGGGGTAAAAGCGGGAAACACCATATATTTT. Protein: CASIGVKAGNTIYF.

The chain recombines TRBV21-1 with TRBJ2-3; the table calls TRBD1, which could not be checked here. TRBV21-1 is a documented pseudogene. CDR3 length equals 18 residues. The CDR3 spells CASSKSWGRGCRTDTQYF. The CDR3 nucleotides are TGTGCCAGCAGCAAATCGTGGGGCAGGGGTTGCCGGACAGATACGCAGTATTTT.

This clone is deemed medium-sized. The gene calls are TRBV5-1 and TRBJ1-2; 10 bases align to TRBD1. The germline V gene encodes CDR1 SGHRS and CDR2 YFSETQ. This CDR3 contains 15 residues. The junction had 12 bases not matched to a gene; V was cut back by 4 bases and J by 9 bases. The CDR3 region has the DNA TGCGCCAGCAGCCATGGAGACAGGGGGCTAAGAAGCTACACCTTC. This codes for CASSHGDRGLRSYTF.